Following are 11 T cell receptor beta chains from one sample sequenced in a study of blood T cell repertoires in COVID-19. Sequenced by immunoSEQ multiplex PCR; TCRdb stores in-frame clones only, minus some. The data show 400,000 or so clones, with around 87% seen just once and roughly 2% held by the top ten. The specimen sequenced was PBMCs or T cells enriched from blood (not recorded which). The receptor source for this set is a middle-aged man in a cohort exposed to, infected with or recovered from COVID-19 (not recorded which).

The CDR3, as DNA: TGTGCCAGCACGGGGACAGGGTATCAGCCCCAGCATTTT. It codes for CASTGTGYQPQHF. This rearrangement joins TRBV2 to TRBJ1-5, with 9 nucleotides matching TRBD1. From germline, CDR1 is SNHLY and CDR2 FYNNEI. The CDR3 totals 13 residues. Trimming removed 7 bases from V and 5 bases from J; junction bases left unmatched: 3.

The chain has TRBV5-1 and TRBJ1-2; 7 positions match TRBD1. CDR1 and CDR2 from the germline V gene are SGHRS and YFSETQ. V dropped 0 bases and J dropped 8; count of bases not matched to a gene: 10. The CDR3 is 15 amino acids. The CDR3 here is CASSLVRQGVGGYTF. In nucleotides, the CDR3 is TGCGCCAGCAGCTTGGTACGACAGGGAGTAGGGGGCTACACCTTC.

The V and J genes are TRBV6-5 and TRBJ1-2, with TRBD1 identical over 9 bases. This CDR3 comprises 14 residues. Germline V lookup: CDR1 MNHEY, CDR2 SVGAGI. V lost 6 bases, J lost 4 bases, and 6 bases stayed unmatched. The CDR3 spells CASSGTGNTYGYTF. The DNA of the CDR3 is TGTGCCAGCAGCGGGACAGGGAATACCTATGGCTACACCTTC.

This sequence joins TRBV2 and TRBJ1-4; D gene unclear. V lost 4 bases, J lost 4 bases, and 4 bases lay in between. The length of the CDR3 is 12 residues. Germline lookup yields CDR1 SNHLY and CDR2 FYNNEI. The CDR3 protein is CASSARNEKLFF. CDR3 DNA: TGTGCCAGCAGTGCCCGTAATGAAAAACTGTTTTTT.

This clone has only a few counts. J is TRBJ1-1 and V is TRBV2; a weak D match, TRBD1 (6 bases). This CDR3 spans 14 amino acids. Germline V gives CDR1 SNHLY, CDR2 FYNNEI. V shed 11 bases and J shed 5 bases, with 21 bases lying between them. The DNA of the CDR3 is TGTGCCGCCCGGGGGGGATTAAGGGGGACTGAAGCTTTCTTT. Protein sequence: CAARGGLRGTEAFF.

The chain employs TRBV5-1 and TRBJ2-2; 9 bases fit TRBD1. Germline V lookup: CDR1 SGHRS, CDR2 YFSETQ. The CDR3 consists of 15 residues. Trimming cost V 6 bases and J 5 bases; bases outside gene matches: 8. In DNA, the CDR3 is TGCGCCAGCAAACAAAGGGACAGGGCGACCGGGGAGCTGTTTTTT. This codes for CASKQRDRATGELFF.

The rearrangement links TRBV18 to TRBJ2-7, with a possible D match to TRBD2 (6 bases). The CDR3 extends over 14 amino acids. Trimming stripped 4 bases from V and 1 base from J, with 11 bases between. The germline V gene encodes CDR1 KGHSH and CDR2 LQKENI. The CDR3 is CASSLGTVSYEQYF. The CDR3 DNA sequence: TGTGCCAGCTCACTCGGGACTGTATCCTACGAGCAGTACTTC.

V and J are TRBV2 and TRBJ1-6; 7 bases line up with TRBD1. Looked up from germline, CDR1 is SNHLY and CDR2 is FYNNEI. The J segment lost 6 bases and the V segment lost 6 bases, leaving 8 bases of the junction unmatched. The CDR3 has 15 residues. In nucleotides, the CDR3 is TGTGCCAGCAGAAGGGACAGTAATATTAATTCACCCCTCCACTTT. Amino acid sequence: CASRRDSNINSPLHF.

V gene TRBV6-5 combines with J gene TRBJ2-7; 7 bases fit TRBD1. The V gene's germline CDR1 is MNHEY and CDR2 SVGAGI. The V gene end was trimmed by 0 bases and the J gene end by 1 base; junction bases not matched to a gene: 6. This CDR3 contains 16 residues. CDR3 sequence: CASSYSGQGESYEQYF. DNA of the CDR3: TGTGCCAGCAGTTACTCAGGGCAGGGGGAGTCCTACGAGCAGTACTTC.

The chain has TRBV24-1 and TRBJ2-2; perhaps TRBD1 as D (6 bases). V lost 2 bases to trimming and J lost 6 bases, with 18 bases between them. Germline V gene data show CDR1 as KGHDR and CDR2 as SFDVKD. This CDR3 region has 17 residues. CDR3 protein: CATSDSTGAPKAGELFF. CDR3 in DNA: TGTGCCACCAGTGATTCGACAGGTGCCCCCAAAGCCGGGGAGCTGTTTTTT.

The rearrangement joins TRBV5-1 to TRBJ2-1, with TRBD2 matching over 10 bases. CDR1 is SGHRS and CDR2 is YFSETQ in the germline V gene. Unmatched junction bases numbered 5, after V lost 0 bases and J lost 8 bases. This CDR3 contains 15 residues. CDR3 protein: CASSLASGSLDEQFF. CDR3 DNA sequence: TGCGCCAGCAGCTTGGCTAGCGGGAGTTTGGATGAGCAGTTCTTC.